This T cell receptor (beta chain) was sequenced during a study of blood T cell repertoires in COVID-19. Study as a whole: The United States, Italy and Spain were the sources of the acute and convalescent COVID-19 samples.

The V segment lost 4 bases and the J segment 3 bases; nucleotides outside the gene matches: 6. Per the germline V gene, CDR1 is LNHDA and CDR2 is SQIVND (reference sequence). CDR3 length equals 14 residues. Participants were aged roughly 18 to 100 years from around 26 US areas. Participants had their cohort set by participant-reported clinical history. The repertoire was sequenced with immunoSEQ multiplex PCR; TCRdb's copy has only in-frame clones and lacks some. The data contain 200,000 to 300,000 clones, approximately 86% of them singletons. Sequencing was carried out using PBMCs or T cells enriched from blood (not recorded which). This chain uses TRBV19 with TRBJ2-7; 7 nucleotides align to TRBD1. The TCR sequence derives from a woman in her thirties or forties with acute COVID-19. CDR3 bases: TGTGCCAGTAGTAAGGGACAGATACACTACGAGCAGTACTTC. It encodes CASSKGQIHYEQYF.